In this sample, the clone carrying this T cell receptor (beta chain) turned up many times. What it binds is not known. One entry per CDR3 protein, called by TCRdb with MiXCR from the RACE reads. This sample has fewer than 100,000 distinct CDR3 sequences, with around 10% found just once. These data come from a study of human T cells and chemical hapten exposure. Study-level points and caveats: Having alopecia, the donors may differ immunologically from healthy people.

Time point noted: patch test 2, 6 weeks after DPC sensitization. The treatment was: therapeutic diphenylcyclopropenone sensitization with weekly scalp DPC. Sequencing started from total RNA isolated from unfractionated whole blood. This TCR was recovered from a man aged 18 to 30 with alopecia areata. Some clones in this sample may be carry-over from other donors' samples. The sequencing used whole blood, collected in connection with sensitization to the hapten diphenylcyclopropenone (DPC).

Written as DNA, the CDR3 is TGCAGTGCTACGCGGGACAGGGCAGATACGCAGTATTTT. Translating it yields CSATRDRADTQYF. This sequence joins TRBV20-1 and TRBJ2-3, with 9 bases lining up with TRBD1. CDR1 is DFQATT and CDR2 is SNEGSKA in the germline V gene (reference sequence). The CDR3 loop spans 13 amino acids. Germline trimming cut 4 bases from V and 4 bases from J; bases unmatched to any gene: 3.